The 18 T cell receptor beta chains reported below all come from one sample, sequenced in a study of cytomegalovirus exposure and HLA in healthy donors (dated by TCRdb to the late 2010s). Library method: the immunoSEQ multiplex PCR assay. For the multiplex PCR, a mixture combining 60 forward primers for TCR Vbeta segments and 13 reverse primers for TCR Jbeta segments was used. TCRdb re-hosts the immuneACCESS table, in-frame sequences only. Its copies lack some clones; in the studies checked, an unresolved V gene accounts for under half of them, and the cause for the rest is not known. The sample records under 150,000 clones, 63% of which are singletons. 8% to 10% of the sample is in the top ten clones. The sequencing sample was made of PBMCs. The receptors shown here come from a man in his forties in good health and CMV-seropositive.

This rearrangement joins TRBV5-1 to TRBJ1-4, with TRBD1 matching over 11 bases. J gave up 7 bases and V 0 bases, and 5 bases lay outside the gene matches. Germline V gene data show CDR1 as SGHRS and CDR2 as YFSETQ. The CDR3 spans 16 residues. The CDR3 DNA is TGCGCCAGCAGCTTGGATGCCGGGACAGGGGGTGAAAAACTGTTTTTT. Translated: CASSLDAGTGGEKLFF. The complete variable domain, with remaining parts taken from reference TRBV5-1 and TRBJ1-4, reads KAGVTQTPRYLIKTRGQQVTLSCSPISGHRSVSWYQQTPGQGLQFLFEYFSETQRNKGNFPGRFSGRQFSNSRSEMNVSTLELGDSALYLCASSLDAGTGGEKLFFGSGTQLSVL.

V and J are TRBV2 and TRBJ2-5; D is unclear. The CDR3 covers 11 residues. V lost 8 bases and J lost 5, with 9 bases in between. Per germline, CDR1 SNHLY and CDR2 FYNNEI. The CDR3 sequence is CASDAVETQYF. The CDR3 region has the DNA TGTGCCAGCGATGCGGTGGAGACCCAGTACTTC.

This chain connects TRBV9 to TRBJ2-3; 10 nucleotides agree with TRBD1. This CDR3 contains 18 residues. With V trimmed by 4 bases and J by 2 bases, 13 bases remained unmatched. CDR1 is SGDLS, CDR2 YYNGEE, per germline. CDR3 coding DNA: TGTGCCAGCAGCCCCCTGGGACAGGGGTTTGTGTACACAGATACGCAGTATTTT. Translation gives CASSPLGQGFVYTDTQYF.

The chain joins TRBV19 to TRBJ2-5, with TRBD2 identical over 8 bases. Germline V lookup: CDR1 LNHDA, CDR2 SQIVND (reference sequence). Trimming removed 5 bases from V and 4 bases from J; junction bases left unmatched: 3. The CDR3 totals 13 residues. The CDR3: CASSSSGGETQYF. CDR3 DNA: TGTGCCAGTAGTTCGAGCGGGGGAGAGACCCAGTACTTC.

This chain uses TRBV4-1 with TRBJ2-1; perhaps TRBD2 as D (6 bases). The germline gives CDR1 MGHRA, CDR2 YSYEKL. Trimming left V 5 bases short and J 2 bases short, with 16 bases between. The CDR3 is made up of 16 amino acids. CDR3 nucleotide sequence: TGCGCCAGCAGCTTCGGGACTGCACTCACCTACAATGAGCAGTTCTTC. This encodes CASSFGTALTYNEQFF.

This clone was detected only a few times. This sequence joins TRBV5-5 and TRBJ1-5; D remains ambiguous. The V end lost 2 bases, the J end lost 2 bases, and 11 bases lay between the germline ends. The germline V gene encodes CDR1 SGHKS and CDR2 YYEKEE (reference sequence). The CDR3 spans 15 residues. For the CDR3, the DNA is TGTGCCAGCAGCTTCGGTACCCACGGCAATCAGCCCCAGCATTTT. It codes for CASSFGTHGNQPQHF.

This CDR3 reads CASSLFRGDYEQYF. The CDR3, as DNA: TGCGCCAGCAGCTTGTTTAGGGGCGACTACGAGCAGTACTTC. This rearrangement joins TRBV5-1 to TRBJ2-7; maybe TRBD1 (5 bases). Deletions cut 1 base from V and 3 bases from J, with 11 bases between. Germline assignment: CDR1 SGHRS and CDR2 YFSETQ. The CDR3 has 14 residues. Full variable domain (remainder filled in from reference TRBV5-1 and TRBJ2-7): KAGVTQTPRYLIKTRGQQVTLSCSPISGHRSVSWYQQTPGQGLQFLFEYFSETQRNKGNFPGRFSGRQFSNSRSEMNVSTLELGDSALYLCASSLFRGDYEQYFGPGTRLTVT.

The V call is TRBV6-5, the J call TRBJ2-7; 11 bases fit TRBD1. Trimming took 6 bases from V and 4 from J; bases not matched to a gene: 8. CDR3 length: 15 residues. Germline V gene data show CDR1 as MNHEY and CDR2 as SVGAGI. CDR3 loop: CASSVGTGGGYEQYF. DNA for the CDR3: TGTGCCAGCAGCGTCGGGACAGGGGGAGGGTACGAGCAGTACTTC.

This clone was observed a handful of times. The V call is TRBV28, the J call TRBJ1-2; no reliable D call. Trimming removed 2 bases at V and 2 bases at J, with 3 bases between. The CDR3 is 12 amino acids. Germline lookup yields CDR1 MDHEN and CDR2 SYDVKM. Written as DNA, the CDR3 is TGTGCCAGCAGTTTAGAGAACTATGGCTACACCTTC. The encoded protein is CASSLENYGYTF.

This chain connects TRBV11-2 to TRBJ2-1; no reliable D call. CDR1 SGHAT and CDR2 FQNNGV come from the germline V gene. The CDR3 consists of 14 residues. V lost 5 bases, J lost 8 bases, and 16 bases lay in between. CDR3 protein: CASSPRVTTDEQFF. The CDR3 bases are TGTGCCAGCAGCCCTCGGGTTACTACCGATGAGCAGTTCTTC.

V is TRBV11-2 and J is TRBJ1-4, with D possibly TRBD1 on 5 matching bases. V shed 0 bases and J shed 8 bases, with 16 bases lying between them. There are 16 residues in the CDR3. From germline, CDR1 is SGHAT and CDR2 FQNNGV. The CDR3 sequence: CASSLDPAYRNEKLFF. The CDR3 DNA follows: TGTGCCAGCAGCTTAGACCCGGCCTACAGGAACGAAAAACTGTTTTTT. Full variable domain (outside the CDR3, taken from reference TRBV11-2 and TRBJ1-4): EAGVAQSPRYKIIEKRQSVAFWCNPISGHATLYWYQQILGQGPKLLIQFQNNGVVDDSQLPKDRFSAERLKGVDSTLKIQPAKLEDSAVYLCASSLDPAYRNEKLFFGSGTQLSVL.

J is TRBJ1-2 and V is TRBV6-1, with D maybe TRBD1 (6 bases). The V gene lost 2 bases and the J gene lost 4 bases, with 14 bases spanning the gap. This CDR3 is 15 amino acids long. Per germline, CDR1 MNHNS and CDR2 SASEGT. CDR3 bases: TGTGCCAGCAGTGAAAGCGGACAGAACAGCTATGGCTACACCTTC. Translation: CASSESGQNSYGYTF.

This clone was picked up a small number of times. The chain employs TRBV7-2 and TRBJ2-3; TRBD2 aligns across 12 bases. The CDR3 runs to 17 residues. Trimming removed 3 bases from V and 0 bases from J; junction bases left unmatched: 4. Germline values: CDR1 SGHTA, CDR2 FQGNSA. The CDR3 here is CASSFGLAGTSTDTQYF. CDR3 nucleotide sequence: TGTGCCAGCAGCTTTGGACTAGCGGGGACTAGCACAGATACGCAGTATTTT.

The gene calls are TRBV19 and TRBJ1-1; D perhaps matches TRBD1 (6 bases). Germline CDR1 and CDR2: LNHDA and SQIVND (reference sequence). The germline V and J ends were trimmed by 6 bases and 4 bases, with 18 bases remaining between them. This CDR3 comprises 15 residues. CDR3 nucleotide sequence: TGTGCCAGTAGATCCCCCTTGGGAGGGGGCACTGAAGCTTTCTTT. As protein: CASRSPLGGGTEAFF. Filled out from reference TRBV19 and TRBJ1-1, the complete variable domain reads DGGITQSPKYLFRKEGQNVTLSCEQNLNHDAMYWYRQDPGQGLRLIYYSQIVNDFQKGDIAEGYSVSREKKESFPLTVTSAQKNPTAFYLCASRSPLGGGTEAFFGQGTRLTVV.

This clone has only a few counts. J is TRBJ1-4 and V is TRBV6-5, with D tentatively TRBD1 (6 bases). With 8 bases removed from V and 8 bases from J, the gap between germline ends came to 15 bases. CDR1 is MNHEY and CDR2 is SVGAGI in the germline V gene. The CDR3 is 13 amino acids. The CDR3 DNA reads as TGTGCCAGCCGGACAGAGGGGTTCGAAAAACTGTTTTTT. Its protein product is CASRTEGFEKLFF.

The V and J genes are TRBV2 and TRBJ2-5; the D is unclear. This CDR3 spans 12 amino acids. Deletions cut 2 bases from V and 2 bases from J, with 3 bases between. Per the germline V gene, CDR1 is SNHLY and CDR2 is FYNNEI. CDR3 DNA sequence: TGTGCCAGCAGTGAATATCAAGAGACCCAGTACTTC. It yields the protein CASSEYQETQYF.

The chain is built from TRBV7-9 and TRBJ2-1; 8 nucleotides match TRBD2. The CDR3 is made up of 16 amino acids. J was trimmed by 1 base and V by 1 base; bases with no gene match: 3. Germline loops: CDR1 SEHNR, CDR2 FQNEAQ (reference sequence). CDR3 residues: CASSLGGTRSYNEQFF. In DNA, the CDR3 is TGTGCCAGCAGCTTAGGGGGGACTAGGTCCTACAATGAGCAGTTCTTC.

The genes are TRBV6-1 and TRBJ2-5; 14 nucleotides line up with TRBD2. Germline V gene data show CDR1 as MNHNS and CDR2 as SASEGT. The CDR3 sequence is 18 residues long. V dropped 1 base and J dropped 5; count of bases not matched to a gene: 9. DNA of the CDR3: TGTGCCAGCAGTGAAGGGTTGACTAGCGGGGGGGCCGGGGAGACCCAGTACTTC. It codes for CASSEGLTSGGAGETQYF.